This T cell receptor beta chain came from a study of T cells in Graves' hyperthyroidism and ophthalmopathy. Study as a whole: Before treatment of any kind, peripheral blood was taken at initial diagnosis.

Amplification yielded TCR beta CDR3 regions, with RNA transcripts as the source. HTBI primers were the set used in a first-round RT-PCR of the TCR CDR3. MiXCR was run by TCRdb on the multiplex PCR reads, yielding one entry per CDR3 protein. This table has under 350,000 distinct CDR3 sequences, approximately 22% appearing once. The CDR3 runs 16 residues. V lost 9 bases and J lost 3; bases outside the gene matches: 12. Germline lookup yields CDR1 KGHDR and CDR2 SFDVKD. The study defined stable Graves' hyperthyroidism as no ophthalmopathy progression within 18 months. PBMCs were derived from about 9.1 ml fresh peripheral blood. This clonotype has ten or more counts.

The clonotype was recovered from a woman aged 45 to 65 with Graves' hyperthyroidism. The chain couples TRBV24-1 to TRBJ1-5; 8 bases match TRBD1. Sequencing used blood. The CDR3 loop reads CATGPRGTGPNQPQHF. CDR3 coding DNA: TGTGCCACCGGACCTAGGGGGACAGGTCCCAATCAGCCCCAGCATTTT.